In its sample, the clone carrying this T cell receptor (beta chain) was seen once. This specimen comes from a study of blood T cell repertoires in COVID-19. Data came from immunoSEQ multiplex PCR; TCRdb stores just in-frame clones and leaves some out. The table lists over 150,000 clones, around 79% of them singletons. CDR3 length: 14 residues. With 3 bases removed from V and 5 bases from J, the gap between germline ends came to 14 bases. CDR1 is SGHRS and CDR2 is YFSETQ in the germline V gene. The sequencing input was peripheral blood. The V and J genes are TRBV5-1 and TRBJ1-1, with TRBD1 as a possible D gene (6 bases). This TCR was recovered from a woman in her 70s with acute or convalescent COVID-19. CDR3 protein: CASSSSGGRTEAFF. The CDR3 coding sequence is TGCGCCAGCAGCTCTTCCGGGGGGCGAACTGAAGCTTTCTTT. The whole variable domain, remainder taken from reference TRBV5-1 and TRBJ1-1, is KAGVTQTPRYLIKTRGQQVTLSCSPISGHRSVSWYQQTPGQGLQFLFEYFSETQRNKGNFPGRFSGRQFSNSRSEMNVSTLELGDSALYLCASSSSGGRTEAFFGQGTRLTVV.